This T cell receptor (beta chain) appears in the sequencing data of a study of cytomegalovirus exposure and HLA in healthy donors. PCR employed 60 Vbeta and 13 Jbeta primers. The protocol was immunoSEQ multiplex PCR, while the TCRdb copy is restricted to in-frame clones and leaves out a portion. In the table there are about 140,000 clones, approximately 80% of which are singletons. Germline V gene sequence: CDR1 SGHVS, CDR2 FQNEAQ. Deletions cut 5 bases from V and 1 base from J, with 18 bases between. This CDR3 contains 17 residues. Sequencing used PBMCs. The chain links TRBV7-8 to TRBJ1-5; the D gene is possibly TRBD1 (6 bases). The receptor was isolated from a male donor in good health and CMV-seronegative. The CDR3 bases are TGTGCCAGCAGCCTTTTTAACAGGGAAAGGAGCAATCAGCCCCAGCATTTT. This encodes CASSLFNRERSNQPQHF.